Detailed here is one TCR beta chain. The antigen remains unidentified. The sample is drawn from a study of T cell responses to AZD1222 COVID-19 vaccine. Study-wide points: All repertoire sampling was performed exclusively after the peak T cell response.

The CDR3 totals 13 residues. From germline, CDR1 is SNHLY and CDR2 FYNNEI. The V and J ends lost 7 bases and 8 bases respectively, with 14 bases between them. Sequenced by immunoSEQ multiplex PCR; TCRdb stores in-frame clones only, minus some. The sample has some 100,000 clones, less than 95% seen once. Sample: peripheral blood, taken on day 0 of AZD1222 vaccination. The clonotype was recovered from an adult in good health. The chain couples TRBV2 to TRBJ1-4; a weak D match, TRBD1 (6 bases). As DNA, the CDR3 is TGTGCCAGCAACAGGGCGGAATACGAAAAACTGTTTTTT. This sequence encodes CASNRAEYEKLFF.